The 20 T cell receptor beta chains reported below all come from one sample, sequenced in a study of graft-versus-host responses after intestinal transplantation. Their specific antigens are unknown. TCRdb's copy holds only in-frame clones and misses some; the assay was immunoSEQ multiplex PCR. This sample has 85,000 to 100,000 clones; under 95% occur once, and the top ten carry under 0.4%. Sequenced here: unstimulated CD4+ T cells sorted from spleen or lymph node cells, sampled before transplant. The source is a human donor who was the organ donor for an intestinal transplant.

The chain uses TRBV2 and TRBJ2-5, with a possible D match to TRBD1 (6 bases). Trimming left V 4 bases short and J 7 bases short, with 16 bases between. This CDR3 has 14 amino acids. The germline V gene encodes CDR1 SNHLY and CDR2 FYNNEI. The CDR3 region has the DNA TGTGCCAGCAGTGGCCTTACAGGGATAGGGACCCAGTACTTC. Amino acid sequence: CASSGLTGIGTQYF.

The chain links TRBV5-4 to TRBJ1-1, with 8 bases that match TRBD1. The V and J ends lost 0 bases and 5 bases, in that order; junction bases with no gene match: 6. This CDR3 is 15 amino acids long. Looked up from germline, CDR1 is SGHNT and CDR2 is YYREEE (reference sequence). CDR3 residues: CASSLAWTGRTEAFF. The CDR3, as DNA: TGTGCCAGCAGCTTGGCATGGACAGGGCGGACTGAAGCTTTCTTT.

The chain links TRBV6-1 to TRBJ1-1; TRBD1 agrees at 8 bases. In germline, CDR1 is MNHNS, CDR2 SASEGT. CDR3 length: 14 residues. V lost 4 bases and J lost 3; bases outside the gene matches: 4. The CDR3 DNA follows: TGTGCCAGCAGTGGAGCGACAGGGGACACTGAAGCTTTCTTT. Residues: CASSGATGDTEAFF.

V gene TRBV11-3 combines with J gene TRBJ2-7; 11 nucleotides line up with TRBD2. In germline, CDR1 is SGHNT, CDR2 YENEEA. The CDR3 extends over 14 amino acids. With 3 bases clipped from V and 12 bases from J, the junction kept 10 bases outside the gene matches. This chain's CDR3 is CASSLSLAGGAPYF. In DNA, the CDR3 is TGTGCCAGCAGCTTGTCTCTAGCGGGGGGTGCGCCGTACTTC.

V and J are TRBV10-3 and TRBJ2-3; 7 nucleotides align to TRBD2. V trimming: 8 bases; J trimming: 4 bases; junction bases outside the gene matches: 12. The CDR3 is made up of 15 amino acids. CDR1 is ENHRY and CDR2 is SYGVKD in the germline V gene. In nucleotides, the CDR3 is TGTGCCATCGAAGGTGAAGCGGGGCGGTCAGATACGCAGTATTTT. Its translation is CAIEGEAGRSDTQYF.

The V call is TRBV28, the J call TRBJ2-4; TRBD2 matches 7 bases. J gave up 3 bases and V 3 bases, and 14 bases lay outside the gene matches. Germline V gives CDR1 MDHEN, CDR2 SYDVKM. The CDR3 runs to 18 residues. This CDR3 reads CASSFIDWGGSIKNIQYF. The CDR3, as DNA: TGTGCCAGCAGTTTTATCGATTGGGGCGGGAGTATCAAAAACATTCAGTACTTC.

The chain combines TRBV7-3 with TRBJ1-1; a possible D gene is TRBD1 (6 bases). CDR1 is SGHTA and CDR2 is FQGTGA in the germline V gene. CDR3 size: 13 residues. With 6 bases removed from V and 1 base from J, the gap between germline ends came to 9 bases. The CDR3: CASRGAGNTEAFF. The CDR3 DNA reads as TGTGCCAGCAGGGGGGCAGGGAACACTGAAGCTTTCTTT.

The rearrangement links TRBV9 to TRBJ2-3, with 11 bases matching TRBD2. The V segment lost 3 bases and the J segment 6 bases; nucleotides outside the gene matches: 0. CDR1 and CDR2 (germline): SGDLS, YYNGEE. This CDR3 comprises 13 residues. CDR3 coding DNA: TGTGCCAGCAGCGGGACTAGCGGGGATACGCAGTATTTT. This codes for CASSGTSGDTQYF.

Points on this clone: In the same sample, other DNA sequences code for this CDR3. The chain joins TRBV19 to TRBJ1-2, with D tentatively TRBD1 (5 bases). V was pared by 3 bases and J by 4 bases, with 9 bases between. The V gene's germline CDR1 is LNHDA and CDR2 SQIVND (reference sequence). The CDR3 consists of 13 residues. CDR3 region: CASSIGGVYGYTF. The CDR3, as DNA: TGTGCCAGTAGTATCGGGGGGGTCTATGGCTACACCTTC. The full variable domain, in which reference TRBV19 and TRBJ1-2 provide the parts outside the CDR3, is DGGITQSPKYLFRKEGQNVTLSCEQNLNHDAMYWYRQDPGQGLRLIYYSQIVNDFQKGDIAEGYSVSREKKESFPLTVTSAQKNPTAFYLCASSIGGVYGYTFGSGTRLTVV.

CDR3 amino acids: CSVGFASTDTQYF. The CDR3, as DNA: TGCAGCGTTGGGTTCGCGTCCACAGATACGCAGTATTTT. The gene calls are TRBV29-1 and TRBJ2-3, with D hard to call. V was cut by 4 bases and J by 2 bases, with 10 bases left in between. Germline V gene sequence: CDR1 SQVTM, CDR2 ANQGSEA. The CDR3 extends over 13 amino acids.

This chain uses TRBV9 with TRBJ2-3; D remains unclear. Trimming removed 0 bases at V and 4 bases at J, with 6 bases between. The CDR3 runs 13 residues. Germline V CDR1 and CDR2: SGDLS, YYNGEE. The CDR3: CASSVAIADTQYF. The CDR3 DNA sequence: TGTGCCAGCAGCGTAGCTATTGCAGATACGCAGTATTTT. The full variable domain, with the rest looked up from reference TRBV9 and TRBJ2-3, is DSGVTQTPKHLITATGQRVTLRCSPRSGDLSVYWYQQSLDQGLQFLIQYYNGEERAKGNILERFSAQQFPDLHSELNLSSLELGDSALYFCASSVAIADTQYFGPGTRLTVL.

The CDR3 here is CASSPQRGDRETQYF. The CDR3 DNA reads as TGTGCCAGCAGCCCCCAGCGGGGAGATCGAGAGACCCAGTACTTC. The rearrangement joins TRBV4-2 to TRBJ2-5; TRBD2 matches 7 bases. The CDR3 spans 15 residues. V dropped 4 bases and J dropped 4; count of bases not matched to a gene: 9. In germline, CDR1 is LGHNA, CDR2 YNFKEQ.

The chain couples TRBV5-6 to TRBJ2-1; 7 nucleotides agree with TRBD2. The V segment lost 2 bases and the J segment 4 bases; nucleotides outside the gene matches: 6. Germline V gene sequence: CDR1 SGHDT, CDR2 YYEEEE. The CDR3 covers 15 residues. The CDR3 loop reads CASSLGLAVYNEQFF. The CDR3 bases are TGTGCCAGCAGCTTAGGGCTAGCGGTATACAATGAGCAGTTCTTC.

The chain uses TRBV15 and TRBJ1-2; a possible D gene is TRBD1 (5 bases). Germline CDR1 and CDR2: LNHNV and YYDKDF (reference sequence). The CDR3 length is 13 residues. V was shortened by 2 bases and J by 4 bases, with 8 bases between the two germline ends. The CDR3 DNA follows: TGTGCCACCAGCAGACAGGGAGGCTATGGCTACACCTTC. It encodes CATSRQGGYGYTF.

The chain is built from TRBV2 and TRBJ2-1; a weak D match, TRBD1 (5 bases). The CDR3 covers 11 residues. Germline V lookup: CDR1 SNHLY, CDR2 FYNNEI. Between the trimmed V and J ends, which lost 7 bases and 5 bases, there was a span of 6 bases. The CDR3 loop reads CASKGNNEQFF. The CDR3 coding sequence is TGTGCCAGCAAGGGGAACAATGAGCAGTTCTTC.

The gene calls are TRBV6-6 and TRBJ2-7; TRBD2 might be the D (5 bases). Trimming removed 2 bases from V and 5 bases from J, with 10 bases in between. The germline gives CDR1 MNHNY, CDR2 SVGAGI (reference sequence). The CDR3 is 13 amino acids. The CDR3 DNA sequence: TGTGCCAGCAGTTACCGGGGTCACGACGAGCAGTACTTC. Translated: CASSYRGHDEQYF.

CDR3 sequence: CASSLALAGQETQYF. CDR3 bases: TGCGCCAGCAGCTTGGCCCTGGCAGGACAAGAGACCCAGTACTTC. The J gene is TRBJ2-5, the V gene TRBV5-1; D is ambiguous. Between the trimmed V and J ends, which lost 0 bases and 2 bases, there was a span of 11 bases. This CDR3 is 15 amino acids long. Germline CDR1 is SGHRS and CDR2 is YFSETQ.

The chain links TRBV28 to TRBJ2-5; D may be TRBD2 (5 bases). CDR3 length: 13 residues. The germline gives CDR1 MDHEN, CDR2 SYDVKM. V gave up 1 base and J gave up 3 bases, with 6 bases separating them. The CDR3 DNA is TGTGCCAGCAGTTTATTTAGCGAAGAGACCCAGTACTTC. As protein: CASSLFSEETQYF.

The chain joins TRBV6-1 to TRBJ2-7; 8 nucleotides align to TRBD1. V shed 5 bases and J 4 bases; nucleotides not matched to a gene: 1. CDR3 length equals 12 residues. Per the germline V gene, CDR1 is MNHNS and CDR2 is SASEGT. Here the CDR3 DNA reads TGTGCCAGCAGTCACAGGGGGTACGAGCAGTACTTC. Translated, it gives CASSHRGYEQYF.

V and J are TRBV14 and TRBJ2-3; tentative D call: TRBD2 (5 bases). Looked up from germline, CDR1 is SGHDN and CDR2 is FVKESK. V was trimmed by 1 base and J by 12 bases, leaving 11 bases between them. The CDR3 is 12 residues long. The CDR3 DNA reads TGTGCCAGCAGCCAAGTAGGACTCAGACAGTATTTT. Its protein is CASSQVGLRQYF.